The 12 T cell receptor beta chains below all came from one sample that was sequenced in a study of blood T cells in healthy people across ages. Combining a sample-barcoded 5' primer with a J-beta primer mix, a second PCR ran for roughly 6 to 12 cycles. TCRdb used MiXCR to reprocess the 5' RACE reads, holding one entry per CDR3 protein. The data show 1.5 million to 2 million distinct CDR3 sequences, approximately 39% seen once. The sample was blood. The receptors were gathered from a human donor in good health.

This clonotype was seen a few times. The V call is TRBV18, the J call TRBJ2-7; no clear D. V lost 3 bases to trimming and J lost 6 bases, with 15 bases between them. Per the germline V gene, CDR1 is KGHSH and CDR2 is LQKENI. CDR3 length equals 14 residues. The CDR3 sequence is CASSPGGDDGEQYF. DNA for the CDR3: TGTGCCAGCTCACCGGGCGGAGATGACGGCGAGCAGTACTTC.

The genes are TRBV12-3 or TRBV12-4 and TRBJ1-2, with D uncertain. Trimming left V 5 bases short and J 6 bases short, with 13 bases between. The CDR3 runs 13 residues. The CDR3 nucleotides are TGTGCCAGCAGTGCCTCACGGGAGAATGGCTACACCTTC. Translation gives CASSASRENGYTF.

The chain couples TRBV7-9 to TRBJ2-5; no clear D gene. Germline V gene lookup returns CDR1 SEHNR and CDR2 FQNEAQ (reference sequence). V dropped 3 bases and J dropped 4 bases, with 6 bases sitting between them. This CDR3 comprises 12 residues. CDR3: CASSFDSETQYF. The CDR3 DNA reads as TGTGCCAGCAGCTTTGACTCAGAGACCCAGTACTTC.

This rearrangement joins TRBV10-3 to TRBJ1-4; D is unresolved. The CDR3 extends over 15 amino acids. CDR1 is ENHRY, CDR2 SYGVKD, per germline. Trimming removed 4 bases at V and 14 bases at J, with 23 bases between. The CDR3 here is CAISGSGIVRTELFF. The CDR3 DNA follows: TGTGCCATCAGTGGGTCAGGAATTGTAAGGACTGAGCTGTTTTTT.

This clonotype was recorded many times. V gene TRBV4-1 combines with J gene TRBJ1-2, with D unresolved. The V end was cut by 0 bases, the J end by 2 bases, with 4 bases between. Germline CDR1 and CDR2: MGHRA and YSYEKL. The CDR3 totals 13 residues. The CDR3 DNA sequence: TGCGCCAGCAGCCAAGAGTCGAACTATGGCTACACCTTC. Amino acids: CASSQESNYGYTF.

This clonotype has only a few counts. This chain links TRBV20-1 with TRBJ2-7; D unclear. From germline, CDR1 is DFQATT and CDR2 SNEGSKA (reference sequence). This CDR3 spans 13 amino acids. V dropped 6 bases and J dropped 3 bases, with 15 bases sitting between them. The CDR3 DNA is TGCAGTGCCGCTCGACAAGACAACTACGAGCAGTACTTC. Translation: CSAARQDNYEQYF.

The rearrangement links TRBV7-3 to TRBJ1-1, with TRBD1 identical over 7 bases. V shed 5 bases, J shed 1 base, and the junction held 10 bases outside the gene matches. From germline, CDR1 is SGHTA and CDR2 FQGTGA. The CDR3 is 16 residues long. The CDR3 region is CASSKNRGGGNTEAFF. For the CDR3, the DNA is TGTGCCAGCAGCAAAAACAGGGGCGGGGGGAACACTGAAGCTTTCTTT.

This rearrangement joins TRBV5-1 to TRBJ2-1; perhaps TRBD1 as D (6 bases). The V and J ends lost 0 bases and 6 bases respectively, with 10 bases between them. Germline V CDR1 and CDR2: SGHRS, YFSETQ. CDR3 size: 14 residues. The CDR3 loop is CASSLAQGPNEQFF. Written as DNA, the CDR3 is TGCGCCAGCAGCTTGGCACAGGGACCCAATGAGCAGTTCTTC.

The gene calls are TRBV28 and TRBJ1-2, with 7 bases fitting TRBD1. Looked up from germline, CDR1 is MDHEN and CDR2 is SYDVKM. CDR3 length: 14 residues. The V segment lost 5 bases and the J segment 1 base; nucleotides outside the gene matches: 4. CDR3 protein: CASSTTGVNYGYTF. As DNA, the CDR3 is TGTGCCAGCAGTACAACAGGGGTTAACTATGGCTACACCTTC.

J is TRBJ2-1 and V is TRBV10-3; the D is unclear. The V end lost 4 bases, the J end lost 8 bases, and 9 bases lay between the germline ends. CDR1 and CDR2 (germline): ENHRY, SYGVKD. The CDR3 covers 12 residues. CDR3 DNA sequence: TGTGCCATCAGTGTAAGTGGTGATGAGCAGTTCTTC. Translated: CAISVSGDEQFF.

The chain links TRBV7-9 to TRBJ1-4; D gene unclear. CDR3 length equals 14 residues. Looked up from germline, CDR1 is SEHNR and CDR2 is FQNEAQ (reference sequence). Trimming shortened V by 4 bases and J by 4 bases, and 10 bases separated the two germline ends. CDR3 DNA sequence: TGTGCCAGCAGCTATGACACGATTAATGAAAAACTGTTTTTT. This sequence encodes CASSYDTINEKLFF.

This clonotype was detected a few times. The chain recombines TRBV15 with TRBJ2-1; 9 nucleotides agree with TRBD2. Germline assignment: CDR1 LNHNV and CDR2 YYDKDF (reference sequence). The J segment lost 9 bases and the V segment lost 7 bases, leaving 13 bases of the junction unmatched. The CDR3 runs 15 residues. The CDR3 protein is CATNSGGPFLGEQFF. DNA of the CDR3: TGTGCCACCAATAGCGGGGGCCCGTTTTTGGGTGAGCAGTTCTTC.